This is a list of T cell receptor beta chains from one sample in a study of Ad26.COV2.S vaccination and SARS-CoV-2 variants. The repertoire was sequenced with immunoSEQ multiplex PCR; TCRdb's copy has only in-frame clones and lacks some. The table includes about 680,000 clones, around 92% detected once. Sequences were derived from peripheral blood, sampled in a trial of Ad26.COV2.S vaccine versus placebo. All receptors come from a person between 18 and 65 years old who received the Ad26.COV2.S COVID-19 vaccine or a placebo. CDR3s include the opening cysteine and the closing phenylalanine or tryptophan. Fields, in order: V gene, clone size, J gene, D gene, CDR3 DNA, CDR3 protein. A D gene is named only where the DNA matches it firmly. Not all rows give a size; the values are once, few, many and, for expanded clones, a class.

v_gene: TRBV13; abundance: once; j_gene: TRBJ2-2; d_gene: -; CDR3nt: TGTGCCAGCAGCCCACGTGTCGACGGTAACACCGGGGAGCTGTTTTTT; CDR3aa: CASSPRVDGNTGELFF
v_gene: TRBV9; abundance: -; j_gene: TRBJ1-2; d_gene: TRBD1; CDR3nt: TGTGCCAGCAGCGTCCAGGGGGCGTTCGATGGCTACACCTTC; CDR3aa: CASSVQGAFDGYTF
v_gene: TRBV7-9; abundance: -; j_gene: TRBJ1-4; d_gene: TRBD1; CDR3nt: TGTGCCAGCAGCTTCAGGACAGGTGAAAAACTGTTTTTT; CDR3aa: CASSFRTGEKLFF
v_gene: TRBV7-3; abundance: -; j_gene: TRBJ1-1; d_gene: -; CDR3nt: TGTGCCAGCAACTACAGAAACACTGAAGCTTTCTTT; CDR3aa: CASNYRNTEAFF
v_gene: TRBV7-2; abundance: -; j_gene: TRBJ2-5; d_gene: -; CDR3nt: TGTGCCAGCAGCACCCAGGGAGGTGGCATCCAAGAGACCCAGTACTTC; CDR3aa: CASSTQGGGIQETQYF
v_gene: TRBV7-2; abundance: -; j_gene: TRBJ1-4; d_gene: TRBD1; CDR3nt: TGTGCCAGCAGCGGGCGGACAGGGCCGGTTGAAAAACTGTTTTTT; CDR3aa: CASSGRTGPVEKLFF
v_gene: TRBV5-6; abundance: -; j_gene: TRBJ1-5; d_gene: -; CDR3nt: TGTGCCAGCAGCTTGGGGGCCAGAGCCCATAGCAATCAGCCCCAGCATTTT; CDR3aa: CASSLGARAHSNQPQHF
v_gene: TRBV18; abundance: -; j_gene: TRBJ1-1; d_gene: TRBD1; CDR3nt: TGTGCCAGCTCACGATTAGGGGGCAACACTGAAGCTTTCTTT; CDR3aa: CASSRLGGNTEAFF
v_gene: TRBV10-3; abundance: -; j_gene: TRBJ2-1; d_gene: -; CDR3nt: TGTGCCATCAGTGAGCAGGGGCAGTACAATGAGCAGTTCTTC; CDR3aa: CAISEQGQYNEQFF
v_gene: TRBV6-5; abundance: -; j_gene: TRBJ1-4; d_gene: -; CDR3nt: TGTGCCAGCAGTTACTTCGCTTCAACTAATGAAAAACTGTTTTTT; CDR3aa: CASSYFASTNEKLFF
v_gene: TRBV11-3; abundance: once; j_gene: TRBJ2-1; d_gene: -; CDR3nt: TGTGCCAGCAGCTTAGTGGGGGGGCCATACAATGAGCAGTTCTTC; CDR3aa: CASSLVGGPYNEQFF
v_gene: TRBV11-2; abundance: -; j_gene: TRBJ1-1; d_gene: -; CDR3nt: TGTGCCAGCAGCTTGCAAGGAATGTCCACTGAAGCTTTCTTT; CDR3aa: CASSLQGMSTEAFF
v_gene: TRBV6-5; abundance: -; j_gene: TRBJ1-2; d_gene: -; CDR3nt: TGTGCCAGCAGTTACTCGTCTCCTAAGGCAGGCTACACCTTC; CDR3aa: CASSYSSPKAGYTF
v_gene: TRBV23-1; abundance: -; j_gene: TRBJ1-5; d_gene: TRBD1; CDR3nt: TGCGCCAGCAGTCAGTCCTCCGGGACAGAAAATCAGCCCCAGCATTTT; CDR3aa: CASSQSSGTENQPQHF
v_gene: TRBV27; abundance: -; j_gene: TRBJ2-4; d_gene: -; CDR3nt: TGTGCCAGCAGTATAGGGGGGACCTTAGCCAAAAACATTCAGTACTTC; CDR3aa: CASSIGGTLAKNIQYF
v_gene: TRBV19; abundance: few; j_gene: TRBJ1-1; d_gene: -; CDR3nt: TGTGCCAGTAGTTTGCGACTGAACACTGAAGCTTTCTTT; CDR3aa: CASSLRLNTEAFF
v_gene: TRBV15; abundance: -; j_gene: TRBJ2-1; d_gene: TRBD2; CDR3nt: TGTGCCACCCGATCCGGGACTAGCGGGAGGGACTCCTACAATGAGCAGTTCTTC; CDR3aa: CATRSGTSGRDSYNEQFF
v_gene: TRBV2; abundance: -; j_gene: TRBJ2-1; d_gene: -; CDR3nt: TGTGCCAGCTTCTTAGCAGAATACAATGAGCAGTTCTTC; CDR3aa: CASFLAEYNEQFF
v_gene: TRBV12-3/TRBV12-4; abundance: -; j_gene: TRBJ2-2; d_gene: -; CDR3nt: TGTGCCAGCAGACTAGTTGACCGGGAGCTGTTTTTT; CDR3aa: CASRLVDRELFF
v_gene: TRBV27; abundance: -; j_gene: TRBJ2-7; d_gene: TRBD2; CDR3nt: TGTGCCAGCAGTTTACGCGGGGGCGAGCAGTACTTC; CDR3aa: CASSLRGGEQYF
v_gene: TRBV10-3; abundance: -; j_gene: TRBJ2-2; d_gene: -; CDR3nt: TGTGCCATCAGTGAAAGCCTAAACACCGGGGAGCTGTTTTTT; CDR3aa: CAISESLNTGELFF
v_gene: TRBV6-5; abundance: -; j_gene: TRBJ1-1; d_gene: TRBD1; CDR3nt: TGTGCCAGCAGTCCTGACAGGGGATACACTGAAGCTTTCTTT; CDR3aa: CASSPDRGYTEAFF